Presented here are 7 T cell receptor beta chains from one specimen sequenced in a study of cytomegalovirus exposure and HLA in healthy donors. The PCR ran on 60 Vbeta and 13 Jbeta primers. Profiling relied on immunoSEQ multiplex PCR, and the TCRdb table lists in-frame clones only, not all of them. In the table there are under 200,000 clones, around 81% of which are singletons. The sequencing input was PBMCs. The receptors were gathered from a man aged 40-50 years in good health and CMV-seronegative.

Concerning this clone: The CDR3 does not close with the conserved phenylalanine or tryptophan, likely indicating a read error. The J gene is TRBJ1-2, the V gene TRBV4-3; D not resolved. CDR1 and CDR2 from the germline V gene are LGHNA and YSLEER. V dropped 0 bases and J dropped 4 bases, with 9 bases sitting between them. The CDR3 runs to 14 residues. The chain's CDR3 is CASSQDLGSYGYTS. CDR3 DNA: TGCGCCAGCAGCCAAGATCTAGGTTCCTATGGCTACACCTCC.

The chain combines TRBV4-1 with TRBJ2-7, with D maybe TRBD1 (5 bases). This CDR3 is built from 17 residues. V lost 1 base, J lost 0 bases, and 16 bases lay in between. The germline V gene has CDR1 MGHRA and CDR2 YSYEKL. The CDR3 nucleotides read TGCGCCAGCAGCCAAGTTCGGAACAGGTACAGCTCCTACGAGCAGTACTTC. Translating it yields CASSQVRNRYSSYEQYF.

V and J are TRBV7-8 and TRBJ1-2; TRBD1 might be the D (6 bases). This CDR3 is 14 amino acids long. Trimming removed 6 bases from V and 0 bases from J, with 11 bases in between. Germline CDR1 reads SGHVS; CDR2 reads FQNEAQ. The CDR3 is CASSSDSTNYGYTF. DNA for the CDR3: TGTGCCAGCAGTTCGGACAGTACTAACTATGGCTACACCTTC.

CDR3 in amino acids: CASSQDWPPLQGTDTQYF. The CDR3 DNA reads TGCGCCAGCAGCCAAGATTGGCCTCCATTACAGGGCACAGATACGCAGTATTTT. This chain joins TRBV4-3 and TRBJ2-3; TRBD1 might be the D (5 bases). V shed 0 bases and J shed 1 base, with 17 bases lying between them. This CDR3 has 18 amino acids. CDR1 and CDR2 from the germline V gene are LGHNA and YSLEER.

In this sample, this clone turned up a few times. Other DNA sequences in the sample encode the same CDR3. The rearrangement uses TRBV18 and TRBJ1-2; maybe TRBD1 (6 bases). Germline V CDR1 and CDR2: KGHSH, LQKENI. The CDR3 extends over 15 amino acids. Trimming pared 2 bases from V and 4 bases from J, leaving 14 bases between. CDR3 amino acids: CASSPREGGVYGYTF. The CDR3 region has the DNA TGTGCCAGCTCACCAAGAGAAGGGGGAGTCTATGGCTACACCTTC.

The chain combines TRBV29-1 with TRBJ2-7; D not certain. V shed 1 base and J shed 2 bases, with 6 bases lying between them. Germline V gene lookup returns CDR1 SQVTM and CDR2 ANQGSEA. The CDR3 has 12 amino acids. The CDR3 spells CSVEGATYEQYF. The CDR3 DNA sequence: TGCAGCGTTGAAGGGGCCACCTACGAGCAGTACTTC.

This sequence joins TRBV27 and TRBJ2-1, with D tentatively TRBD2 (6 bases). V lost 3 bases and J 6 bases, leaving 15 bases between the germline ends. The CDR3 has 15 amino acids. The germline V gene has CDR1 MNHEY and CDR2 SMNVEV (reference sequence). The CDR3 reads CASSFLAGLANEQFF. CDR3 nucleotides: TGTGCCAGCAGTTTCTTGGCGGGATTGGCCAATGAGCAGTTCTTC.